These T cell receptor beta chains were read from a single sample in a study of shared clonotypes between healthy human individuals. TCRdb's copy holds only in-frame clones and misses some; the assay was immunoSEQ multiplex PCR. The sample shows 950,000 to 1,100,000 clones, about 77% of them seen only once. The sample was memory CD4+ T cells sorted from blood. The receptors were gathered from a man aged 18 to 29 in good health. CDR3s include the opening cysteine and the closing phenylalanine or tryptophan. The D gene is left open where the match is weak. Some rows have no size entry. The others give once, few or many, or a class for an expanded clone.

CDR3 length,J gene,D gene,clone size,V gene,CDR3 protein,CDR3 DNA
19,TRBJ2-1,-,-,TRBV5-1,CASRAFFSSKSDSYNEQFF,TGCGCCAGCAGGGCGTTCTTCAGCTCCAAGTCAGACTCCTACAATGAGCAGTTCTTC
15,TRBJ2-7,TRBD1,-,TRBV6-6,CASSYGTGNSYEQYF,TGTGCCAGCAGTTACGGGACAGGGAATTCCTACGAGCAGTACTTC
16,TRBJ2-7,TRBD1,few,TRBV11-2,CASSRISGQGAGEQYF,TGTGCCAGCAGCCGGATTTCGGGACAGGGGGCAGGCGAGCAGTACTTC
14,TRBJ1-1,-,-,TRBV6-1,CASSDERGNTEAFF,TGTGCCAGCAGTGATGAGCGGGGCAACACTGAAGCTTTCTTT
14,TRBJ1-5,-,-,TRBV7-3,CASSLVTSNQPQHF,TGTGCCAGCAGCTTAGTCACCAGCAATCAGCCCCAGCATTTT
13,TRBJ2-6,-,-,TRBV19,CASTFSGANVLTF,TGTGCCAGTACTTTTTCTGGGGCCAACGTCCTGACTTTC
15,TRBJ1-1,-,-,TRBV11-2,CASSMVLGFGAEAFF,TGTGCCAGCAGCATGGTATTGGGTTTTGGCGCTGAAGCTTTCTTT
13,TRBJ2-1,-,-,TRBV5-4,CASSFQGRNEQFF,TGTGCCAGCAGCTTCCAGGGGAGGAATGAGCAGTTCTTC
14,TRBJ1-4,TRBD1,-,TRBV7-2,CASSPTGLSEKLFF,TGTGCCAGCAGCCCGACAGGGTTGAGTGAAAAACTGTTTTTT
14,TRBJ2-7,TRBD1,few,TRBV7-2,CASSLGTGTGEQYF,TGTGCCAGCAGCTTAGGGACAGGGACCGGCGAGCAGTACTTC
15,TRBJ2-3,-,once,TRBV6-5,CASSSHRRGTDTQYF,TGTGCCAGCAGTTCTCACAGACGAGGCACAGATACGCAGTATTTT
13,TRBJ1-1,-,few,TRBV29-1,CSVSDRLNTEAFF,TGCAGCGTTTCGGACAGATTGAACACTGAAGCTTTCTTT
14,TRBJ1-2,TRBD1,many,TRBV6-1,CASSEGRGRQGYTF,TGTGCCAGCAGTGAAGGGAGGGGGCGGCAGGGCTACACCTTC
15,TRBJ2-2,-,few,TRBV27,CASSSVGAGTGELFF,TGTGCCAGCTCCTCAGTAGGCGCTGGCACCGGGGAGCTGTTTTTT
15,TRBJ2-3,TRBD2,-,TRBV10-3,CATSGTSGSTDTQYF,TGTGCCACTTCGGGGACTAGCGGGAGCACAGATACGCAGTATTTT
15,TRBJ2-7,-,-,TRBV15,CATSRDGAQGYEQYF,TGTGCCACCAGCAGAGATGGGGCGCAGGGTTACGAGCAGTACTTC
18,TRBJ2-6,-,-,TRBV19,CASSPEPQGKRRANVLTF,TGTGCCAGTAGTCCAGAGCCCCAGGGGAAGAGGAGGGCCAACGTCCTGACTTTC
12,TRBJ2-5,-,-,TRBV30,CAWSVSQETQYF,TGTGCCTGGAGTGTTTCGCAAGAGACCCAGTACTTC
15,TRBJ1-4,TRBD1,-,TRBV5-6,CASSVPGQGTFALFF,TGTGCCAGCAGCGTGCCGGGACAGGGAACCTTCGCACTGTTTTTT
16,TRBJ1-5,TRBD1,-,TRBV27,CASSPLRTGFNQPQHF,TGTGCCAGCAGTCCCCTTCGGACAGGGTTCAATCAGCCCCAGCATTTT
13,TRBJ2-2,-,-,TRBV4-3,CASSLRGNGELFF,TGCGCCAGCAGCCTAAGGGGCAACGGGGAGCTGTTTTTT
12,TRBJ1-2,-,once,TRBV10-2,CASSEGSYGYTF,TGCGCCAGCAGTGAGGGTTCTTATGGCTACACCTTC
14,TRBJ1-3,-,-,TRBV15,CATSSATGGNTIYF,TGTGCCACCAGCAGTGCTACGGGGGGAAACACCATATATTTT
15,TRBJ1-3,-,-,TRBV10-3,CATIKDYGAGNTIYF,TGTGCCACCATCAAGGATTACGGTGCTGGAAACACCATATATTTT
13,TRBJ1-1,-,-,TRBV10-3,CAFRVDRNTEAFF,TGTGCCTTCCGCGTAGACAGGAACACTGAAGCTTTCTTT
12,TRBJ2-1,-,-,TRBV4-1,CASSHIQDEQFF,TGCGCCAGCAGCCACATCCAAGATGAGCAGTTCTTC
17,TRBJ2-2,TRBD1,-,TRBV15,CATSRDRGQGWTGELFF,TGTGCCACCAGCAGAGACCGGGGACAGGGTTGGACCGGGGAGCTGTTTTTT
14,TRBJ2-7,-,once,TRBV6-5,CASSYFQGSYEQYF,TGTGCCAGCAGTTACTTCCAGGGTTCCTACGAGCAGTACTTC
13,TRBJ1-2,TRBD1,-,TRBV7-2,CASSPDRGGGYTF,TGTGCCAGCAGCCCTGACAGGGGCGGTGGCTACACCTTC
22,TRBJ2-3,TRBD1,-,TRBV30,CAWNYRRVYRGNTDLSTDTQYF,TGTGCCTGGAATTACCGTAGAGTTTACAGGGGTAATACCGACCTTAGCACAGATACGCAGTATTTT
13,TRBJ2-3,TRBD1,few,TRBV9,CASSADRADTQYF,TGTGCCAGCAGCGCCGACAGGGCAGATACGCAGTATTTT
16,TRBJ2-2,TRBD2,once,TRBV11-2,CASSLQTSGRTGELFF,TGTGCCAGCAGCTTACAGACTAGCGGGAGGACCGGGGAGCTGTTTTTT
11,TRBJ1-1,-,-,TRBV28,CATQGFPQAFF,TGTGCCACACAGGGTTTTCCTCAAGCTTTCTTT